These 27 T cell receptor beta chains originate from one sample sequenced in a study of glioma-infiltrating T cells. Amplification of TCR alpha and beta CDR3 regions from RNA used iRepertoire nested multiplex PCR. TCRdb fed the multiplex PCR reads into MiXCR, producing one record per CDR3 protein. The sample holds about 400,000 distinct CDR3 sequences, around 38% seen once. Sequences were obtained from glioma tissue, nonneoplastic brain tissue, or PBMCs (not recorded which). Receptors were obtained from a human donor with low-grade glioma or glioblastoma, undergoing nonglioma brain surgery, or in good health (not recorded which).

The chain employs TRBV6-6 and TRBJ2-3, with D tentatively TRBD2 (5 bases). Trimming removed 0 bases at V and 5 bases at J, with 12 bases between. The CDR3 length is 15 residues. Germline assignment: CDR1 MNHNY and CDR2 SVGAGI (reference sequence). CDR3 coding DNA: TGTGCCAGCAGTTACTCGGGTGTCGGGGAAGATACGCAGTATTTT. Its translation is CASSYSGVGEDTQYF.

This clonotype appeared a few times. CDR3 nucleotide sequence: TGTGCCATCAGCGGGACTGTGGGCACTGAAGCTTTCTTT. It specifies CAISGTVGTEAFF. The chain is built from TRBV10-3 and TRBJ1-1; a possible D gene is TRBD1 (5 bases). With 6 bases removed from V and 4 bases from J, the gap between germline ends came to 12 bases. From germline, CDR1 is ENHRY and CDR2 SYGVKD. The CDR3 extends over 13 amino acids.

The chain combines TRBV4-1 with TRBJ2-3, with 10 bases aligning to TRBD2. CDR1 is MGHRA, CDR2 YSYEKL, per germline. J was trimmed by 0 bases and V by 0 bases; bases with no gene match: 12. The CDR3 contains 20 residues. The CDR3 spells CASSQEWVGGLAYSTDTQYF. The CDR3 DNA reads as TGCGCCAGCAGCCAAGAGTGGGTAGGGGGACTAGCGTACAGCACAGATACGCAGTATTTT.

The J gene is TRBJ2-7, the V gene TRBV20-1; a possible D gene is TRBD1 (5 bases). CDR3 length: 13 amino acids. Between the trimmed V and J ends, which lost 6 bases and 4 bases, there was a span of 16 bases. Germline V gives CDR1 DFQATT, CDR2 SNEGSKA (reference sequence). The CDR3 sequence is CSAQSQGVYEQYF. For the CDR3, the DNA is TGCAGTGCGCAGTCTCAAGGGGTTTACGAGCAGTACTTC.

This clonotype was counted many times. The J gene is TRBJ2-3, the V gene TRBV2; D gene ambiguous. CDR1 and CDR2 (germline): SNHLY, FYNNEI. Trimming removed 10 bases at V and 2 bases at J, with 10 bases between. The CDR3 is made up of 12 amino acids. This chain's CDR3 is CATSQSTDTQYF. DNA for the CDR3: TGTGCCACCTCTCAGTCCACAGATACGCAGTATTTT.

CDR3 nucleotides: TGCGCCAGCAGCCAAGATCGGACCACTACCCACTATGGCTACACCTTC. Amino acid sequence: CASSQDRTTTHYGYTF. This rearrangement joins TRBV4-1 to TRBJ1-2; D ambiguous. The germline CDR1 and CDR2 sequences are MGHRA and YSYEKL. The length of the CDR3 is 16 residues. Trimming took 0 bases from V and 3 from J, leaving 14 bases between them.

A few counts support this clonotype. This chain joins TRBV20-1 and TRBJ2-7, with D perhaps assigned TRBD1 or TRBD2 (6 bases each). Germline CDR1 DFQATT, CDR2 SNEGSKA (reference sequence). The CDR3 spans 13 residues. V was clipped by 3 bases and J by 9 bases, with 18 bases between them. The CDR3 DNA sequence: TGCAGTGCTAGTCAGGGGACTGCCGAACGGCAGTACTTC. Translating it yields CSASQGTAERQYF.

Comments on this clonotype: The conserved final phenylalanine or tryptophan is absent from the CDR3, which likely points to a read error. The J gene is TRBJ1-1, the V gene TRBV14; TRBD1 might be the D (6 bases). CDR1 is SGHDN and CDR2 is FVKESK in the germline V gene. CDR3 size: 14 residues. V lost 2 bases, J lost 4 bases, and 11 bases lay in between. The CDR3 DNA follows: TGTGCCAGCAGCCAACAACCGACAGGCACTGAAGCTTTCTTA. Its protein is CASSQQPTGTEAFL.

The CDR3 DNA reads as TGCGCCAGCAGCCCACAGGGGAATGGCTACACCTTC. Protein sequence: CASSPQGNGYTF. The rearrangement uses TRBV5-1 and TRBJ1-2, with TRBD1 identical over 7 bases. This CDR3 comprises 12 residues. V was clipped by 4 bases and J by 6 bases; unmatched bases: 3. CDR1 SGHRS and CDR2 YFSETQ come from the germline V gene.

This clonotype was seen a few times. This rearrangement joins TRBV28 to TRBJ1-4; 7 positions match TRBD1. This CDR3 contains 12 residues. J gave up 7 bases and V 7 bases, and 3 bases lay outside the gene matches. CDR1 is MDHEN, CDR2 SYDVKM, per germline. CDR3 protein: CASTAGGEKLFF. For the CDR3, the DNA is TGTGCCAGCACCGCAGGGGGTGAAAAACTGTTTTTT.

Here the CDR3 reads CASSQGLAGGPSGELFF. The DNA of the CDR3 is TGTGCCAGCAGTCAGGGACTAGCGGGAGGGCCAAGCGGGGAGCTGTTTTTT. J is TRBJ2-2 and V is TRBV6-1; the match to TRBD2 covers 16 bases. V lost 5 bases to trimming and J lost 7 bases; unmatched junction nucleotides: 7. Germline V gene sequence: CDR1 MNHNS, CDR2 SASEGT. CDR3 size: 17 residues.

The chain carries TRBV27 and TRBJ2-1; D not resolved. Between the trimmed V and J ends, which lost 6 bases and 1 base, there was a span of 25 bases. In germline, CDR1 is MNHEY, CDR2 SMNVEV (reference sequence). The CDR3 is 19 amino acids. The CDR3 region is CASSQPRLGRSGSYNEQFF. CDR3 DNA sequence: TGTGCCAGCAGCCAACCGCGGCTAGGCCGATCCGGGTCCTACAATGAGCAGTTCTTC.

Turning to this clonotype: A single base separates this from a much larger clone, so it may be a read error. The chain couples TRBV20-1 to TRBJ1-1; D might be TRBD1 (6 bases). The CDR3 consists of 12 residues. V gave up 7 bases and J gave up 2 bases, with 11 bases separating them. Germline CDR1 and CDR2: DFQATT and SNEGSKA (reference sequence). The CDR3: CSDGGGNTEAFF. For the CDR3, the DNA is TGCAGTGATGGCGGGGGCAACACTGAAGCTTTCTTT.

This clonotype turned up a few times. In DNA form, the CDR3 reads TGTGCCAGTAGTCCGGGACAGGGGGCTTGGACTGAAGCTTTCTTT. It encodes CASSPGQGAWTEAFF. The genes are TRBV19 and TRBJ1-1; the match to TRBD1 covers 12 bases. Looked up from germline, CDR1 is LNHDA and CDR2 is SQIVND (reference sequence). This CDR3 is 15 amino acids long. V shed 5 bases, J shed 5 bases, and the junction held 6 bases outside the gene matches.

The rearrangement links TRBV3-1 to TRBJ2-6; D unresolved. There are 15 residues in the CDR3. Germline CDR1 and CDR2: LGHDT and YNNKEL (reference sequence). The V end was cut by 0 bases, the J end by 3 bases, with 6 bases between. This chain's CDR3 is CASSQDGIGANVLTF. In DNA, the CDR3 is TGTGCCAGCAGCCAAGACGGTATTGGGGCCAACGTCCTGACTTTC.

A note on this clonotype: An end of the junction differs from the germline gene, which may be a read error. This rearrangement joins TRBV20-1 to TRBJ2-2, with D tentatively TRBD1 (6 bases). This CDR3 spans 13 amino acids. Germline V gene data show CDR1 as DFQATT and CDR2 as SNEGSKA (reference sequence). The CDR3 sequence is CSAPKGDTGELFF. The DNA for the CDR3 is TGCAGTGCCCCGAAAGGGGACACGGGGGAGCTGTTTTTT.

On this clonotype: At one end, the junction sequence differs from germline, possibly due to a read error. The chain is built from TRBV7-9 and TRBJ1-2; D is ambiguous. CDR1 SEHNR and CDR2 FQNEAQ come from the germline V gene (reference sequence). This CDR3 contains 15 residues. This chain's CDR3 is CARSADWASNHGYTF. CDR3 coding DNA: TGTGCCAGGAGTGCCGATTGGGCGTCTAACCATGGCTACACCTTC. Full variable domain (missing parts from reference TRBV7-9 and TRBJ1-2): DTGVSQNPRHKITKRGQNVTFRCDPISEHNRLYWYRQTLGQGPEFLTYFQNEAQLEKSRLLSDRFSAERPKGSFSTLEIQRTEQGDSAMYLCARSADWASNHGYTFGSGTRLTVV.

V usage is TRBV7-3 and J usage is TRBJ2-3; D is possibly TRBD1 (6 bases). The germline V gene has CDR1 SGHTA and CDR2 FQGTGA. Trimming stripped 5 bases from V and 0 bases from J, with 12 bases between. The length of the CDR3 is 15 residues. The CDR3 sequence: CASSPGVQSTDTQYF. CDR3 nucleotide sequence: TGTGCCAGCAGCCCAGGGGTCCAGAGCACAGATACGCAGTATTTT. The whole variable domain, filled in from reference TRBV7-3 and TRBJ2-3, reads GAGVSQTPSNKVTEKGKYVELRCDPISGHTALYWYRQSLGQGPEFLIYFQGTGAADDSGLPNDRFFAVRPEGSVSTLKIQRTERGDSAVYLCASSPGVQSTDTQYFGPGTRLTVL.

This clonotype was observed a handful of times. The V gene is TRBV7-4, the J gene TRBJ1-5; D is possibly TRBD1 (5 bases). Germline CDR1 and CDR2: SGHVT and SQSDAQ. Trimming left V 6 bases short and J 7 bases short, with 10 bases between. The CDR3 loop spans 12 amino acids. Here the CDR3 reads CASRAGNQPQHF. Here the CDR3 DNA reads TGTGCCAGCAGAGCAGGGAACCAGCCCCAGCATTTT.

This clonotype was picked up many times. V usage is TRBV6-2 or TRBV6-3 and J usage is TRBJ2-1, with 9 nucleotides matching TRBD2. Germline trimming cut 6 bases from V and 5 bases from J; bases unmatched to any gene: 8. Germline CDR1 is MNHEY and CDR2 is SVGEGT. The CDR3 has 15 residues. CDR3: CASRQGTSLNNEQFF. In DNA form, the CDR3 reads TGTGCCAGCAGACAAGGGACTAGCCTTAACAATGAGCAGTTCTTC.

This clonotype appeared many times. The V call is TRBV27, the J call TRBJ2-7; TRBD2 is a possible D gene (6 bases). Between the trimmed V and J ends, which lost 1 base and 5 bases, there was a span of 9 bases. Germline CDR1 reads MNHEY; CDR2 reads SMNVEV (reference sequence). The CDR3 consists of 13 residues. The CDR3 loop reads CASSLLTGDEQYF. CDR3 bases: TGTGCCAGCAGTTTATTAACGGGGGACGAGCAGTACTTC.

This chain uses TRBV28 with TRBJ2-6; weak D call: TRBD1 (5 bases). The CDR3 is made up of 21 amino acids. The V gene's germline CDR1 is MDHEN and CDR2 SYDVKM. The V end was cut by 4 bases, the J end by 0 bases, with 25 bases between. The CDR3 protein is CASSSPPRWGALLSGANVLTF. CDR3 in DNA: TGTGCCAGCAGTTCCCCCCCGCGCTGGGGCGCGTTACTCTCTGGGGCCAACGTCCTGACTTTC. Based on the CDR3 plus reference TRBV28 and TRBJ2-6, the full variable domain is DVKVTQSSRYLVKRTGEKVFLECVQDMDHENMFWYRQDPGLGLRLIYFSYDVKMKEKGDIPEGYSVSREKKERFSLILESASTNQTSMYLCASSSPPRWGALLSGANVLTFGAGSRLTVL.

This clonotype has only a few counts. The V call is TRBV18, the J call TRBJ1-1; 7 nucleotides match TRBD1. The CDR3 consists of 15 residues. The trim removed 2 bases at V and 3 bases at J, leaving 6 bases unmatched. CDR1 is KGHSH, CDR2 LQKENI, per germline. CDR3 residues: CASSPATGQDTEAFF. The CDR3 region has the DNA TGTGCCAGCTCACCAGCGACAGGGCAGGACACTGAAGCTTTCTTT.

This clonotype has a count of ten or more. V gene TRBV27 combines with J gene TRBJ2-1; D could derive from TRBD1 or TRBD2 (5 bases each). Germline V CDR1 and CDR2: MNHEY, SMNVEV (reference sequence). This CDR3 has 15 residues. Trimming cost V 7 bases and J 6 bases, with 19 bases left between them. CDR3 in amino acids: CASTPIGTPTNEQFF. The CDR3 DNA reads as TGTGCCAGCACTCCCATCGGGACCCCTACCAATGAGCAGTTCTTC.

In regard to this clonotype: Being one base from a much bigger clone, this may be a read error. The genes are TRBV20-1 and TRBJ2-1; TRBD1 is a possible D gene (5 bases). Germline assignment: CDR1 DFQATT and CDR2 SNEGSKA (reference sequence). CDR3 length: 13 residues. As DNA, the CDR3 is TGCAGTGCTACCTGGGGCTACTACGATGAGCAGTTCTTC. Encoded protein: CSATWGYYDEQFF.

This clonotype was detected only a few times. V gene TRBV14 combines with J gene TRBJ2-5; no clear D gene. The CDR3 runs 13 residues. Germline V gene lookup returns CDR1 SGHDN and CDR2 FVKESK. V was pared by 1 base and J by 5 bases, with 8 bases between. The DNA for the CDR3 is TGTGCCAGCAGCCAAGGACCGACGGAGACCCAGTACTTC. Translation: CASSQGPTETQYF.

J is TRBJ1-1 and V is TRBV28; perhaps TRBD1 as D (5 bases). This CDR3 contains 12 residues. Germline lookup yields CDR1 MDHEN and CDR2 SYDVKM. With 2 bases removed from V and 13 bases from J, the gap between germline ends came to 14 bases. This CDR3 reads CASSLGSGGVFF. As DNA, the CDR3 is TGTGCCAGCAGTTTAGGGTCTGGGGGAGTTTTCTTT.